The rows below give T cell receptor beta chains drawn from one sample of a study of T-cell reconstitution after alpha-beta-depleted transplantation in children. TCRdb reprocessed the PCR reads via MiXCR and lists one record per CDR3 protein. The table records 400,000 to 550,000 distinct CDR3 sequences, approximately 10% of them present only once. This specimen was PBMCs, taken before TCRalphabeta/CD19-depleted stem cell transplant. These receptors were obtained from a child younger than 10 with inherited bone marrow failure, due to receive a stem cell transplant. CDR3s include the opening cysteine and the closing phenylalanine or tryptophan. The D gene is left open where the match is weak.

TRBJ1-1 TRBV5-1 - CASSLESNTEAFF
TRBJ1-1 TRBV30 - CAWSVTLSNTEAFF
TRBJ2-4 TRBV12-3/TRBV12-4 - CASSFDYSIQYF
TRBJ2-1 TRBV29-1 TRBD2 CSVEDSPSGYDEQFF
TRBJ2-1 TRBV5-5 TRBD2 CASSLGAAASGYNEQFF
TRBJ2-2 TRBV12-3/TRBV12-4 - CASSPTPGAGELFF
TRBJ2-3 TRBV10-3 TRBD2 CAIGSGFSTDTQYF
TRBJ1-1 TRBV29-1 TRBD1 CSVVDRVNTEAFF
TRBJ2-3 TRBV20-1 - CSASPRVIIDTQYF
TRBJ2-3 TRBV4-3 - CASSQDSWTDTQYF
TRBJ2-1 TRBV20-1 TRBD2 CSARDRGLAGRSSYNEQFF
TRBJ2-7 TRBV20-1 - CSASALRDGFYEQYF
TRBJ2-2 TRBV9 - CASSVVGAGELFF
TRBJ2-3 TRBV29-1 - CSVRRGKGHTDTQYF
TRBJ2-2 TRBV19 TRBD2 CASGGEYTGELFF
TRBJ2-3 TRBV30 - CAWSPQGPDTQYF
TRBJ1-2 TRBV12-3/TRBV12-4 TRBD1 CASSPGQAPYGYTF
TRBJ2-7 TRBV28 TRBD2 CASSFTVAGWILGLPSYEQYF
TRBJ2-3 TRBV20-1 - CSAREPSDTQYF
TRBJ2-4 TRBV5-1 TRBD2 CASSLQAGANIQYF
TRBJ2-7 TRBV7-9 - CASGTRAAYEQYF
TRBJ2-2 TRBV19 TRBD2 CASSIGEGPGELFF
TRBJ2-1 TRBV7-9 - CASTGKIVYNEQFF
TRBJ1-1 TRBV20-1 TRBD1 CSARTQGARAFF
TRBJ2-7 TRBV10-3 TRBD1 CAMSDETGAYEQYF
TRBJ1-1 TRBV5-1 - CASSLDGFLRNTEAFF
TRBJ2-1 TRBV20-1 TRBD2 CSASWEGRSNEQFF
TRBJ2-2 TRBV9 TRBD2 CASSRSGSTTGELFF
TRBJ2-2 TRBV6-2/TRBV6-3 - CASSYSGTNGASTGELFF
TRBJ1-2 TRBV30 - CAWWDTFNYGYTF
TRBJ2-2 TRBV4-1 - CASSQDVDGELFF
TRBJ2-1 TRBV12-3/TRBV12-4 TRBD2 CASSLLAGVGGNEQFF